Shown below are 19 T cell receptor beta chains from a single sample sequenced in a study of cytomegalovirus exposure and HLA in healthy donors. The PCR employed 60 Vbeta primers together with 13 Jbeta primers. Clones were sequenced by immunoSEQ multiplex PCR, and TCRdb holds only the in-frame ones, with some missing. The table lists 180,000 or so clones, over 75% of them singletons. The specimen sequenced was PBMCs. Receptors were obtained from a man younger than 30 in good health and CMV-seropositive.

This chain uses TRBV9 with TRBJ2-1; tentative D call: TRBD2 (6 bases). Germline CDR1 and CDR2: SGDLS and YYNGEE. V was trimmed by 7 bases and J by 10 bases, leaving 15 bases between them. CDR3 size: 12 residues. CDR3 sequence (DNA): TGTGCCAGCGCTCAACTAGCACGGGAGCAGTTCTTC. This codes for CASAQLAREQFF.

The chain employs TRBV6-1 and TRBJ1-1; D possibly corresponds to TRBD1 (6 bases). This CDR3 spans 13 amino acids. Per the germline V gene, CDR1 is MNHNS and CDR2 is SASEGT. The ends were cut back, 5 bases at V and 3 bases at J, with 10 bases in the middle. In DNA, the CDR3 is TGTGCCAGCAGTCTACAGGGTTACACTGAAGCTTTCTTT. The encoded protein is CASSLQGYTEAFF.

The rearrangement uses TRBV6-1 and TRBJ2-7, with D hard to call. Germline CDR1 and CDR2: MNHNS and SASEGT. Trimming cost V 0 bases and J 2 bases, with 5 bases left between them. There are 13 residues in the CDR3. The CDR3 here is CASSEAGPYEQYF. The CDR3 DNA reads TGTGCCAGCAGTGAAGCTGGGCCCTACGAGCAGTACTTC.

The V gene is TRBV28, the J gene TRBJ1-2; 11 bases are shared with TRBD1. This CDR3 spans 14 amino acids. The germline V gene has CDR1 MDHEN and CDR2 SYDVKM. Unmatched junction bases numbered 1, after V lost 3 bases and J lost 4 bases. In nucleotides, the CDR3 is TGTGCCAGCAGTTTTGGGACAGGGGGCTATGGCTACACCTTC. It translates to CASSFGTGGYGYTF.

The chain recombines TRBV6-5 with TRBJ2-3; D is ambiguous. Trimming stripped 6 bases from V and 3 bases from J, with 10 bases between. The germline V gene encodes CDR1 MNHEY and CDR2 SVGAGI. The CDR3 runs 13 residues. CDR3: CASSARLTDTQYF. CDR3 DNA sequence: TGTGCCAGCAGCGCGAGGTTGACAGATACGCAGTATTTT.

V is TRBV7-2 and J is TRBJ2-2; D may be TRBD2 (7 bases). CDR1 SGHTA and CDR2 FQGNSA come from the germline V gene. This CDR3 has 15 residues. V dropped 4 bases and J dropped 1 base, with 10 bases sitting between them. The CDR3 nucleotides read TGTGCCAGCAGCTGGGGGGGACAGAACACCGGGGAGCTGTTTTTT. Encoded protein: CASSWGGQNTGELFF.

The count of this clone is one. This chain links TRBV4-2 with TRBJ2-3, with 7 bases matching TRBD1. Per the germline V gene, CDR1 is LGHNA and CDR2 is YNFKEQ. This CDR3 is 17 amino acids long. The ends lost 3 bases at V and 6 bases at J; junction bases unmatched: 15. The CDR3, as DNA: TGTGCCAGCAGCCAGGACCCTCAGGGGGTTTATCATGATACGCAGTATTTT. Its translation is CASSQDPQGVYHDTQYF.

The rearrangement joins TRBV7-8 to TRBJ2-5; 7 nucleotides align to TRBD2. The germline V gene has CDR1 SGHVS and CDR2 FQNEAQ. V was pared by 5 bases and J by 6 bases, with 9 bases of the junction left unmatched. The CDR3 loop spans 14 amino acids. CDR3 residues: CASSPLGGWKTQYF. CDR3 nucleotides: TGTGCCAGCAGCCCCCTCGGGGGGTGGAAGACCCAGTACTTC.

This chain links TRBV10-3 with TRBJ1-1, with D uncertain. V was cut by 3 bases and J by 0 bases, with 8 bases left in between. The CDR3 loop spans 14 amino acids. CDR1 and CDR2 from the germline V gene are ENHRY and SYGVKD. The CDR3 sequence is CAISEQRMNTEAFF. The CDR3 nucleotides are TGTGCCATCAGTGAACAGCGGATGAACACTGAAGCTTTCTTT.

This rearrangement joins TRBV5-1 to TRBJ1-1, with 8 bases identical to TRBD1. Looked up from germline, CDR1 is SGHRS and CDR2 is YFSETQ. After removal of 4 bases from V and 6 bases from J, the junction contained 5 bases not matched to a gene. This CDR3 region has 13 residues. CDR3 sequence (DNA): TGCGCCAGCAGCAATACAGGGGGGGCTGAAGCTTTCTTT. It encodes CASSNTGGAEAFF.

The chain combines TRBV19 with TRBJ1-3, with D maybe TRBD1 (6 bases). Germline V gene sequence: CDR1 LNHDA, CDR2 SQIVND (reference sequence). The CDR3 contains 14 residues. V gave up 7 bases and J gave up 4 bases, with 14 bases separating them. Written as DNA, the CDR3 is TGTGCCAGTACCCTAGGGGGAGCCGGAAACACCATATATTTT. Translation gives CASTLGGAGNTIYF.

In its sample, this clone was seen once. The chain carries TRBV13 and TRBJ2-5; 8 nucleotides line up with TRBD1. The V and J ends lost 5 bases and 4 bases, in that order; junction bases with no gene match: 9. CDR3 length: 15 amino acids. Germline V CDR1 and CDR2: PRHDT, FYEKMQ (reference sequence). The CDR3 sequence: CASSGTGQRRETQYF. In DNA form, the CDR3 reads TGTGCCAGCAGCGGGACAGGACAACGGAGAGAGACCCAGTACTTC.

This clone was seen once. CDR3 loop: CASSIPTGSHYGYTF. CDR3 nucleotide sequence: TGTGCCAGCAGTATTCCCACAGGGAGCCACTATGGCTACACCTTC. The J gene is TRBJ1-2, the V gene TRBV28; possible D gene TRBD1, 6 bases. From germline, CDR1 is MDHEN and CDR2 SYDVKM. Trimming stripped 5 bases from V and 3 bases from J, with 16 bases between. The CDR3 sequence is 15 residues long.

V and J are TRBV5-6 and TRBJ2-3, with D perhaps TRBD2 (6 bases). Between the trimmed V and J ends, which lost 3 bases and 7 bases, there was a span of 21 bases. Germline V gives CDR1 SGHDT, CDR2 YYEEEE. CDR3 length: 16 amino acids. CDR3 sequence: CASSSPGTLATNTQYF. The CDR3 DNA reads as TGTGCCAGCAGCTCCCCCGGGACTTTGGCGACAAATACGCAGTATTTT.

This chain connects TRBV29-1 to TRBJ2-2; D unresolved. Germline V lookup: CDR1 SQVTM, CDR2 ANQGSEA. Trimming pared 4 bases from V and 4 bases from J, leaving 7 bases between. CDR3 length equals 12 residues. CDR3 amino acids: CSVGSATGELFF. CDR3 nucleotides: TGCAGCGTTGGCAGTGCCACCGGGGAGCTGTTTTTT.

The gene calls are TRBV7-9 and TRBJ1-1; D possibly corresponds to TRBD1 (5 bases). Trimming removed 5 bases from V and 1 base from J, with 23 bases in between. The CDR3 is 18 residues long. Germline V gene sequence: CDR1 SEHNR, CDR2 FQNEAQ (reference sequence). The CDR3 loop is CASSRGGGIPRQNTEAFF. The CDR3 DNA reads as TGTGCCAGCAGCCGTGGTGGGGGGATCCCCCGGCAGAACACTGAAGCTTTCTTT. Full variable domain (remainder filled in from reference TRBV7-9 and TRBJ1-1): DTGVSQNPRHKITKRGQNVTFRCDPISEHNRLYWYRQTLGQGPEFLTYFQNEAQLEKSRLLSDRFSAERPKGSFSTLEIQRTEQGDSAMYLCASSRGGGIPRQNTEAFFGQGTRLTVV.

A few counts support this clone. This chain uses TRBV5-1 with TRBJ1-4; a possible D gene is TRBD1 (5 bases). The germline V gene encodes CDR1 SGHRS and CDR2 YFSETQ. V lost 0 bases and J 7 bases, leaving 13 bases between the germline ends. The CDR3 contains 15 residues. The CDR3 protein is CASSLGDRSGEKLFF. CDR3 DNA: TGCGCCAGCAGCTTGGGTGACAGATCGGGTGAAAAACTGTTTTTT.

The chain employs TRBV7-9 and TRBJ1-2; 10 bases line up with TRBD1. The CDR3 runs to 15 residues. V lost 5 bases to trimming and J lost 8 bases; unmatched junction nucleotides: 11. Germline CDR1 reads SEHNR; CDR2 reads FQNEAQ (reference sequence). The CDR3 region has the DNA TGTGCCAGCAGCCCAGCCCTTGGACAGGGGGTGGGCTACACCTTC. Its translation is CASSPALGQGVGYTF.

Written as DNA, the CDR3 is TGTGCCAGCAGCTGGCCAGGGTCCACCGGGGAGCTGTTTTTT. Protein product: CASSWPGSTGELFF. The genes are TRBV5-4 and TRBJ2-2, with a tentative D call TRBD1 (5 bases). The CDR3 sequence is 14 residues long. Germline V gives CDR1 SGHNT, CDR2 YYREEE (reference sequence). V lost 3 bases and J lost 4, with 10 bases in between.